The entry below gives a single TCR beta chain sequence along with its context. Antigen unknown. The ends lost 4 bases at V and 4 bases at J; junction bases unmatched: 8. The germline V gene encodes CDR1 SGHRS and CDR2 YFSETQ. The CDR3 loop spans 18 amino acids. The data originate from a study of shared clonotypes between healthy human individuals. Whole-study findings and limits: Non-shared clonotypes displayed generation probabilities falling below those of clonotypes present in all four donors.

Produced via immunoSEQ multiplex PCR; TCRdb's table is partial and in-frame only. The sample carries almost 750,000 clones, just under 75% recorded once. This receptor was identified in a woman in her thirties in good health. The chain recombines TRBV5-1 with TRBJ2-2; 15 bases are shared with TRBD2. Sequenced sample: memory CD4+ T cells sorted from blood. Subset described: CD45RA-negative fraction. The CDR3 sequence is CASSPGGLAGGSTGELFF. CDR3 bases: TGCGCCAGCAGCCCAGGGGGACTAGCGGGAGGAAGCACCGGGGAGCTGTTTTTT.